Reported below is one T cell receptor beta chain. Its antigen is undetermined. The run depth of the assay was deep. Sequencing used immunoSEQ multiplex PCR; TCRdb keeps in-frame clones, though not all of them. The repertoire holds over 2 million clones, 85% to 95% seen once, with around 0.13% in the top ten. The data stem from a study of shared clonotypes between healthy human individuals. Overall study findings and caveats: Incompleteness in sorted-subset sequencing, despite large depth, was shown by rarefaction. Among several donors, about 4.6% of naive CD4 clonotypes were found in common.

From germline, CDR1 is KGHSH and CDR2 LQKENI. The germline V and J ends were trimmed by 1 base and 9 bases, with 13 bases remaining between them. This CDR3 has 13 amino acids. Caucasian adults living in Nashville, Tennessee, provided all samples. The specimen was naive CD4+ T cells sorted from blood. As to subset: CD45RA+ positively selected. The clonotype was recovered from a man younger than 35 in good health. V gene TRBV18 combines with J gene TRBJ2-7; D is perhaps TRBD1 (6 bases). The CDR3 DNA reads TGTGCCAGCTCACCACTGGACAGTTCTGGGCAGTACTTC. This gives the protein CASSPLDSSGQYF. Supplemented by reference TRBV18 and TRBJ2-7, the full variable domain reads NAGVMQNPRHLVRRRGQEARLRCSPMKGHSHVYWYRQLPEEGLKFMVYLQKENIIDESGMPKERFSAEFPKEGPSILRIQQVVRGDSAAYFCASSPLDSSGQYFGPGTRLTVT.